Each of the 30 T cell receptor beta chains below was sequenced from the same sample in a study of Ad26.COV2.S vaccination and SARS-CoV-2 variants. The data were produced by immunoSEQ multiplex PCR, yet TCRdb's version contains in-frame clones alone and is incomplete. The table records about 420,000 clones, approximately 87% of them present only once. Treatment indicated: about 20 received Ad26.COV2.S at low or high dose, single or two shots; roughly five received placebo; per-sample allocation not given. The samples date from day 63 after the first vaccine or placebo injection. Sequenced material: peripheral blood, taken in a trial of Ad26.COV2.S vaccine versus placebo. Receptors were obtained from a person between 18 and 65 years old who received the Ad26.COV2.S COVID-19 vaccine or a placebo.

The chain employs TRBV4-3 and TRBJ1-1; a weak D match, TRBD1 (5 bases). V lost 2 bases and J 3 bases, leaving 10 bases between the germline ends. Germline V gene lookup returns CDR1 LGHNA and CDR2 YSLEER. The CDR3 is 14 residues long. The CDR3, as DNA: TGCGCCAGCAGCCAACAGGGTGGGGACACTGAAGCTTTCTTT. Protein: CASSQQGGDTEAFF.

V is TRBV11-2 and J is TRBJ1-4, with TRBD1 matching over 9 bases. V lost 5 bases to trimming and J lost 8 bases; unmatched junction nucleotides: 6. CDR1 SGHAT and CDR2 FQNNGV come from the germline V gene. The CDR3 is 14 amino acids. CDR3 in amino acids: CASSLQGAGEKLFF. The CDR3 bases are TGTGCCAGCAGCCTACAGGGGGCTGGGGAAAAACTGTTTTTT.

This clone was recorded only once. The chain is built from TRBV28 and TRBJ2-3; 8 nucleotides match TRBD2. After removal of 8 bases from V and 1 base from J, the junction contained 17 bases not matched to a gene. Germline V gene sequence: CDR1 MDHEN, CDR2 SYDVKM. CDR3 size: 18 residues. The CDR3 DNA sequence: TGTGCCAGCTCCCCCGGGACTAGAAGAAGGAGTGGCACAGATACGCAGTATTTT. Residues: CASSPGTRRRSGTDTQYF. The entire variable domain, with the rest obtained from reference TRBV28 and TRBJ2-3, is as follows: DVKVTQSSRYLVKRTGEKVFLECVQDMDHENMFWYRQDPGLGLRLIYFSYDVKMKEKGDIPEGYSVSREKKERFSLILESASTNQTSMYLCASSPGTRRRSGTDTQYFGPGTRLTVL.

The chain couples TRBV9 to TRBJ2-1; no definite D call. Trimming cost V 0 bases and J 8 bases, with 12 bases left between them. From germline, CDR1 is SGDLS and CDR2 YYNGEE. The CDR3 consists of 14 residues. Written as DNA, the CDR3 is TGTGCCAGCAGCGTAGAAGGCGGTGTTTATGAGCAGTTCTTC. Protein product: CASSVEGGVYEQFF.

The V and J genes are TRBV5-6 and TRBJ2-3; maybe TRBD2 (6 bases). Trimming took off 0 bases at V and 0 bases at J, with 14 bases between the two ends. This CDR3 has 17 residues. Germline lookup yields CDR1 SGHDT and CDR2 YYEEEE. CDR3 DNA: TGTGCCAGCAGCTTGGAAGGTTGGGGGACTAGCACAGATACGCAGTATTTT. It translates to CASSLEGWGTSTDTQYF.

The chain joins TRBV28 to TRBJ1-3; weak D call: TRBD1 (6 bases). Germline V gene data show CDR1 as MDHEN and CDR2 as SYDVKM. V dropped 2 bases and J dropped 0 bases, with 8 bases sitting between them. This CDR3 spans 15 amino acids. In nucleotides, the CDR3 is TGTGCCAGCAGTTTAGGAGGGGGCTCTGGAAACACCATATATTTT. It yields the protein CASSLGGGSGNTIYF.

V is TRBV5-6 and J is TRBJ1-1; possible D gene TRBD1, 6 bases. Germline values: CDR1 SGHDT, CDR2 YYEEEE. V lost 4 bases and J 6 bases, leaving 16 bases between the germline ends. This CDR3 spans 14 amino acids. The CDR3 coding sequence is TGTGCCAGCAGCCCAAATTTCGGGGGGCCTGAAGCTTTCTTT. Translation: CASSPNFGGPEAFF.

The chain recombines TRBV2 with TRBJ2-1, with a tentative D call TRBD1 (6 bases). The CDR3 runs to 15 residues. V shed 2 bases and J shed 4 bases, with 12 bases lying between them. Germline V gene lookup returns CDR1 SNHLY and CDR2 FYNNEI. The CDR3 region has the DNA TGTGCCAGCAGTGAATCTGGCCAGGGGTACAATGAGCAGTTCTTC. This sequence encodes CASSESGQGYNEQFF.

The V gene is TRBV7-8, the J gene TRBJ1-2; D remains ambiguous. Per germline, CDR1 SGHVS and CDR2 FQNEAQ. The CDR3 consists of 13 residues. V dropped 2 bases and J dropped 5 bases, with 9 bases sitting between them. CDR3 sequence: CASSLKELYGYTF. The CDR3 DNA sequence: TGTGCCAGCAGCTTAAAGGAACTTTATGGCTACACCTTC.

The rearrangement joins TRBV6-6 to TRBJ1-2; D is unclear. Trimming pared 3 bases from V and 5 bases from J, leaving 13 bases between. Germline CDR1 reads MNHNY; CDR2 reads SVGAGI (reference sequence). CDR3 length: 14 residues. The CDR3: CASSYGSWEYGYTF. The CDR3 DNA sequence: TGTGCCAGCAGTTATGGGTCTTGGGAATATGGCTACACCTTC.

The J gene is TRBJ1-2, the V gene TRBV6-5; TRBD1 matches at 9 bases. Germline CDR1 reads MNHEY; CDR2 reads SVGAGI. J was trimmed by 7 bases and V by 2 bases; bases with no gene match: 2. The CDR3 loop spans 13 amino acids. The CDR3 is CASSYGTGFGYTF. CDR3 nucleotide sequence: TGTGCCAGCAGTTACGGGACAGGGTTTGGCTACACCTTC.

For the CDR3, the DNA is TGCGCCAGCAGCTTGGGAGAGGGCCTCGAGCAGTACTTC. This translates into CASSLGEGLEQYF. The V gene is TRBV5-1, the J gene TRBJ2-7; D might be TRBD2 (5 bases). Trimming removed 0 bases at V and 6 bases at J, with 10 bases between. The CDR3 sequence is 13 residues long. Per germline, CDR1 SGHRS and CDR2 YFSETQ.

The chain recombines TRBV20-1 with TRBJ2-7; D unresolved. The CDR3 loop spans 11 amino acids. Germline V CDR1 and CDR2: DFQATT, SNEGSKA (reference sequence). V dropped 3 bases and J dropped 2 bases, with 5 bases sitting between them. The CDR3 is CSARNAYEQYF. The CDR3 DNA follows: TGCAGTGCTAGGAATGCCTACGAGCAGTACTTC.

V usage is TRBV9 and J usage is TRBJ2-1, with D possibly matching TRBD2 (7 bases). The CDR3 runs to 16 residues. The germline CDR1 and CDR2 sequences are SGDLS and YYNGEE. Trimming stripped 1 base from V and 7 bases from J, with 18 bases between. The CDR3 spells CASSVLEGGAKNEQFF. CDR3 DNA: TGTGCCAGCAGCGTACTCGAGGGGGGGGCGAAGAATGAGCAGTTCTTC. The full variable domain, its missing parts supplied by reference TRBV9 and TRBJ2-1, is DSGVTQTPKHLITATGQRVTLRCSPRSGDLSVYWYQQSLDQGLQFLIQYYNGEERAKGNILERFSAQQFPDLHSELNLSSLELGDSALYFCASSVLEGGAKNEQFFGPGTRLTVL.

The V call is TRBV4-1, the J call TRBJ1-5, with TRBD1 identical over 7 bases. Germline CDR1 is MGHRA and CDR2 is YSYEKL. The V segment lost 3 bases and the J segment 6 bases; nucleotides outside the gene matches: 11. The CDR3 is made up of 16 amino acids. CDR3 residues: CASSQEQGNRGQPQHF. The CDR3 bases are TGCGCCAGCAGCCAGGAACAGGGGAATCGTGGTCAGCCCCAGCATTTT.

This clone was detected only a few times. This sequence joins TRBV28 and TRBJ2-3; D is uncertain. Germline V gene lookup returns CDR1 MDHEN and CDR2 SYDVKM. The CDR3 spans 14 residues. Trimming took 7 bases from V and 2 from J, leaving 13 bases between them. This CDR3 is CASNTGVPTDTQYF. The CDR3 DNA reads TGTGCCAGCAATACCGGAGTTCCCACAGATACGCAGTATTTT.

The V gene is TRBV9, the J gene TRBJ2-5; D gene ambiguous. There are 17 residues in the CDR3. V gave up 0 bases and J gave up 1 base, with 16 bases separating them. Germline values: CDR1 SGDLS, CDR2 YYNGEE. The CDR3 bases are TGTGCCAGCAGCGTAGGTTACAACGGCGGTATCCAAGAGACCCAGTACTTC. This codes for CASSVGYNGGIQETQYF.

The rearrangement joins TRBV6-6 to TRBJ1-1, with D unclear. Per germline, CDR1 MNHNY and CDR2 SVGAGI (reference sequence). With 0 bases removed from V and 1 base from J, the gap between germline ends came to 6 bases. The CDR3 loop spans 14 amino acids. The CDR3 DNA reads as TGTGCCAGCAGTTACTCGGGAGAGAACACTGAAGCTTTCTTT. Its protein product is CASSYSGENTEAFF.

The chain is built from TRBV19 and TRBJ1-3; D is ambiguous. The CDR3 covers 14 residues. The V end lost 5 bases, the J end lost 4 bases, and 12 bases lay between the germline ends. Germline V gives CDR1 LNHDA, CDR2 SQIVND (reference sequence). The DNA for the CDR3 is TGTGCCAGTAGTTCAGTGACGGCGGGAAACACCATATATTTT. Its translation is CASSSVTAGNTIYF.

This clone was observed a single time. This sample includes further DNA sequences coding for the same CDR3. The chain uses TRBV20-1 and TRBJ2-5, with D hard to call. The V and J ends lost 6 bases and 4 bases respectively, with 6 bases between them. The CDR3 is 10 amino acids. Looked up from germline, CDR1 is DFQATT and CDR2 is SNEGSKA (reference sequence). The CDR3 here is CSAEIETQYF. CDR3 DNA sequence: TGCAGTGCGGAGATAGAGACCCAGTACTTC.

The chain combines TRBV18 with TRBJ2-1, with TRBD2 matching over 13 bases. The CDR3 sequence is 16 residues long. The germline CDR1 and CDR2 sequences are KGHSH and LQKENI. J was trimmed by 2 bases and V by 3 bases; bases with no gene match: 1. CDR3 nucleotides: TGTGCCAGCTCACCCGGGACTAGCGGGGCCTACAATGAGCAGTTCTTC. Amino acids: CASSPGTSGAYNEQFF.

The CDR3 loop is CASSTIKGNRAAVYEQYF. CDR3 nucleotide sequence: TGTGCCAGCAGTACAATTAAGGGAAACAGGGCAGCGGTCTACGAGCAGTACTTC. This sequence joins TRBV6-2 or TRBV6-3 and TRBJ2-7, with D possibly matching TRBD1 (6 bases). The CDR3 contains 18 residues. The germline V gene encodes CDR1 MNHEY and CDR2 SVGEGT. Trimming took 5 bases from V and 3 from J, leaving 26 bases between them.

This clone was recorded once. The chain carries TRBV7-2 and TRBJ2-3; either TRBD1 or TRBD2 may supply D (5 bases each). CDR1 and CDR2 from the germline V gene are SGHTA and FQGNSA. CDR3 length equals 15 residues. Trimming cost V 3 bases and J 4 bases, with 14 bases left between them. The CDR3 is CASSLDPGRADTQYF. The CDR3 nucleotides are TGTGCCAGCAGCTTGGACCCGGGACGAGCAGATACGCAGTATTTT.

Note on this clone: The sample contains more than one DNA sequence encoding this CDR3. The chain carries TRBV7-2 and TRBJ2-7, with 10 bases that match TRBD1. Germline V gives CDR1 SGHTA, CDR2 FQGNSA. J lost 1 base, V lost 3 bases, and 0 bases had no gene match. This CDR3 has 14 amino acids. This chain's CDR3 is CASSLDRGSYEQYF. The CDR3 coding sequence is TGTGCCAGCAGCTTGGACAGGGGGTCCTACGAGCAGTACTTC. The full variable domain, completed using reference TRBV7-2 and TRBJ2-7, is GAGVSQSPSNKVTEKGKDVELRCDPISGHTALYWYRQSLGQGLEFLIYFQGNSAPDKSGLPSDRFSAERTGGSVSTLTIQRTQQEDSAVYLCASSLDRGSYEQYFGPGTRLTVT.

The genes are TRBV28 and TRBJ2-7; D is uncertain. This CDR3 is built from 14 residues. Germline values: CDR1 MDHEN, CDR2 SYDVKM. V was trimmed by 2 bases and J by 3 bases, leaving 11 bases between them. The CDR3 DNA reads TGTGCCAGCAGTTTAGCCGACGACCTCTACGAGCAGTACTTC. Amino acid sequence: CASSLADDLYEQYF.

This clone showed up just once. V and J are TRBV7-2 and TRBJ1-1; 8 positions agree with TRBD1. This CDR3 has 15 residues. V dropped 5 bases and J dropped 0; count of bases not matched to a gene: 5. Per the germline V gene, CDR1 is SGHTA and CDR2 is FQGNSA. The DNA of the CDR3 is TGTGCCAGCAGCCTCAGGGGGCAAATGAACACTGAAGCTTTCTTT. It encodes CASSLRGQMNTEAFF.

This clone was picked up one time. The chain is built from TRBV14 and TRBJ2-7; D gene unclear. Trimming stripped 2 bases from V and 3 bases from J, with 5 bases between. Germline CDR1 and CDR2: SGHDN and FVKESK. The CDR3 runs to 12 residues. This CDR3 reads CASSQFLYEQYF. CDR3 nucleotides: TGTGCCAGCAGCCAATTTCTCTACGAGCAGTACTTC.

The V gene is TRBV9, the J gene TRBJ2-7, with 9 bases aligning to TRBD1. In germline, CDR1 is SGDLS, CDR2 YYNGEE. Trimming removed 2 bases from V and 5 bases from J; junction bases left unmatched: 5. The CDR3 totals 14 residues. CDR3 sequence: CASSVGTGFNEQYF. The CDR3, as DNA: TGTGCCAGCAGCGTGGGGACAGGGTTCAACGAGCAGTACTTC.

The chain recombines TRBV7-9 with TRBJ2-6; D is ambiguous. Germline values: CDR1 SEHNR, CDR2 FQNEAQ (reference sequence). The CDR3 is 17 residues long. Trimming cost V 1 base and J 0 bases, with 10 bases left between them. The DNA for the CDR3 is TGTGCCAGCAGCTTAGTACCTGGCAACTCTGGGGCCAACGTCCTGACTTTC. This encodes CASSLVPGNSGANVLTF.

The chain carries TRBV6-5 and TRBJ1-5; tentatively, D is TRBD1 (5 bases). CDR1 and CDR2 from the germline V gene are MNHEY and SVGAGI. V was cut by 6 bases and J by 0 bases, with 12 bases left in between. The CDR3 spans 15 residues. CDR3 sequence reads: CASRRQSNSNQPQHF. The CDR3 DNA reads as TGTGCCAGCAGACGACAGTCCAATAGCAATCAGCCCCAGCATTTT.